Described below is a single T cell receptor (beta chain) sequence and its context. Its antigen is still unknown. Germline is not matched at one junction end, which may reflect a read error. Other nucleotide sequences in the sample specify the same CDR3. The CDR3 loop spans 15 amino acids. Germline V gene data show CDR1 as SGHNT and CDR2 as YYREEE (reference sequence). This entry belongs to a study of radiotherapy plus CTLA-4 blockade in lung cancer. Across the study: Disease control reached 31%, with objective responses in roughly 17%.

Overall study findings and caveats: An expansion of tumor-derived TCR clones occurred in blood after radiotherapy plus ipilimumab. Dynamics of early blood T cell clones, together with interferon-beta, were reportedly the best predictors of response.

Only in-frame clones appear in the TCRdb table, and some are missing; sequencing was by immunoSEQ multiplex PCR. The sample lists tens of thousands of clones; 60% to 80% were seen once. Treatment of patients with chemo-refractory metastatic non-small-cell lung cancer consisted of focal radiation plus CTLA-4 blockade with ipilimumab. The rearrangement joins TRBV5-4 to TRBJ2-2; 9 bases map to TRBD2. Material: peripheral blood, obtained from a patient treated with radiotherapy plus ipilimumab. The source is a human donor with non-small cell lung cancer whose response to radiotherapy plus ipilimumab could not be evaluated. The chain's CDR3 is CASSLQRGGREELFF. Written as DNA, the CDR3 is TGCGCCAGCAGCTTGCAGAGGGGCGGGAGGGAGGAGCTGTTTTTT.